These T cell receptor beta chains were read from a single sample in a study of blood T cell repertoires in COVID-19. TCRdb's copy holds only in-frame clones and misses some; the assay was immunoSEQ multiplex PCR. Among 200,000 to 250,000 clones listed, around 84% were seen once. Source material: peripheral blood. The receptors derive from a man older than 75 with acute or convalescent COVID-19. Both conserved end residues are part of each CDR3. Each record gives: D gene, clone size, J gene, V gene, CDR3 DNA, CDR3 protein. A D gene is named only where the DNA matches it firmly. Clone size is shown for a subset of rows, as once, few, many or a class of expanded clone.

- | once | TRBJ2-3 | TRBV2 | TGTGCCAGCTTCGGCGGGTCCCCGGGTACGCAGTATTTT | CASFGGSPGTQYF
- | once | TRBJ1-2 | TRBV4-2 | TGTGCCAGCAGCCAAGACGCAGGAAACTATGGCTACACCTTC | CASSQDAGNYGYTF
TRBD2 | - | TRBJ2-2 | TRBV19 | TGTGCCAGTAGTATACCGGGACTATTCACCGGGGAGCTGTTTTTT | CASSIPGLFTGELFF
- | - | TRBJ2-7 | TRBV12-3/TRBV12-4 | TGTGCCAGCAGTACAGGGAGTCGCTACGAGCAGTACTTC | CASSTGSRYEQYF
- | - | TRBJ2-6 | TRBV7-3 | TGTGCCAGCAGCACCACAGGAACTGGGGCCAACGTCCTGACTTTC | CASSTTGTGANVLTF
TRBD2 | once | TRBJ2-3 | TRBV2 | TGTGCCAGCAGTCGTTATAGCGGGACCACAGATACGCAGTATTTT | CASSRYSGTTDTQYF
- | - | TRBJ1-5 | TRBV30 | TGTGCCTGCTCTCGGGCAGGGGCGCGCAATCAGCCCCAGCATTTT | CACSRAGARNQPQHF
- | - | TRBJ2-6 | TRBV7-2 | TGTGCCAGCAGCCCGCCAAGGGGGCTAGCGAGCACTGGGGCCAACGTCCTGACTTTC | CASSPPRGLASTGANVLTF
TRBD1 | - | TRBJ1-2 | TRBV19 | TGTGCCAGTAGTCTACGGGACAGGGCCAACTATGGCTACACCTTC | CASSLRDRANYGYTF
TRBD2 | - | TRBJ2-1 | TRBV6-4 | TGTGCCAGCAGTATGAGCGGGAGCTTGCACAATGAGCAGTTCTTC | CASSMSGSLHNEQFF
- | few | TRBJ2-3 | TRBV7-9 | TGTGCCAGCGATAACGGACAGATAAGCACAGATACGCAGTATTTT | CASDNGQISTDTQYF
- | - | TRBJ2-5 | TRBV18 | TGTGCCAGCTCACGTCAGGGGCTCCAAGAGACCCAGTACTTC | CASSRQGLQETQYF
TRBD1 | - | TRBJ1-2 | TRBV20-1 | TGCGCTACAGGGGTTAGAGCTAGCTACACCTTC | CATGVRASYTF
TRBD1 | - | TRBJ2-1 | TRBV18 | TGTGCCAGCTCCTCGGGACAGGGGAGTTCCTACAATGAGCAGTTCTTC | CASSSGQGSSYNEQFF
- | - | TRBJ1-5 | TRBV2 | TGTGCCAGCAGTGAAGGGCGACAGAATCAGCCCCAGCATTTT | CASSEGRQNQPQHF
- | - | TRBJ2-6 | TRBV5-6 | TGTGCCAGCAGCTTTCGGGGGTCCGGGGCCAACGTCCTGACTTTC | CASSFRGSGANVLTF
TRBD1 | - | TRBJ1-3 | TRBV9 | TGTGCCAGCAGCGCGACACAGGGGTCTGGAAACACCATATATTTT | CASSATQGSGNTIYF
TRBD2 | - | TRBJ2-4 | TRBV19 | TGTGCCAGTAGTGGTCGGGGGGTCCTAGGCATTCAGTACTTC | CASSGRGVLGIQYF
- | - | TRBJ2-3 | TRBV7-9 | TGTGCCAGCAGCTTAGACGCCGCGAACGCGGATACGCAGTATTTT | CASSLDAANADTQYF
- | - | TRBJ2-2 | TRBV9 | TGTGCCAGCAGCGCAAGAAGGGACTTCGACACCGGGGAGCTGTTTTTT | CASSARRDFDTGELFF
TRBD2 | - | TRBJ2-5 | TRBV2 | TGTGCCAGCAGTCGGACTAGCGGGAAACAAGAGACCCAGTACTTC | CASSRTSGKQETQYF
TRBD1 | once | TRBJ2-2 | TRBV2 | TGTGCCATGTCCAATCGGGACAGCGCGAACACCGGGGAGCTGTTTTTT | CAMSNRDSANTGELFF
TRBD1 | - | TRBJ1-2 | TRBV5-6 | TGTGCCAGCAGCTTCAGGACAGGGCACTATGGCTACACCTTC | CASSFRTGHYGYTF
- | - | TRBJ1-2 | TRBV19 | TGTGCCAGTAGTATAGACCCCTTCTCCGACCAGGGCCGGGGCTACACCTTC | CASSIDPFSDQGRGYTF
TRBD2 | - | TRBJ2-2 | TRBV3-1/TRBV3-2 | TGTGCCAGCAGCCAAAATTTAGCGGGAGAGACTGGCGGGGAGCTGTTTTTT | CASSQNLAGETGGELFF
TRBD2 | - | TRBJ2-5 | TRBV5-1 | TGCGCCAGCAGCTCGTCCCAGCCAGGGAGGGGAGGAGAGACCCAGTACTTC | CASSSSQPGRGGETQYF
- | - | TRBJ2-1 | TRBV5-1 | TGCGCCAGCAGCTTGGCAAGGGGTAATGAGCAGTTCTTC | CASSLARGNEQFF
- | - | TRBJ1-3 | TRBV18 | TGTGCCAGCTCACAGGGGTTCCCGTCTGGAAACACCATATATTTT | CASSQGFPSGNTIYF
- | - | TRBJ2-1 | TRBV7-2 | TGTGCCAGCAGCCCGCCTGGCGGGACGACCTACAATGAGCAGTTCTTC | CASSPPGGTTYNEQFF
TRBD2 | - | TRBJ2-2 | TRBV19 | TGTGCCAGTAGTACCGGGACTAGCGGGAGGGCGGAGCTGTTTTTT | CASSTGTSGRAELFF
TRBD2 | - | TRBJ2-3 | TRBV4-1 | TGCGCCAGCAGCCAAGACTCGGGAGGCCATCGAACGCAGTATTTT | CASSQDSGGHRTQYF
- | - | TRBJ2-7 | TRBV7-3 | TGTGCCAGCAGCCAAACGGAAGCGCTCGAGCAGTACTTC | CASSQTEALEQYF
TRBD2 | - | TRBJ2-5 | TRBV5-1 | TGCGCCAGCAGACGTCTAGCGGGAGGAGGAGAGACCCAGTACTTC | CASRRLAGGGETQYF
TRBD1 | few | TRBJ1-6 | TRBV3-1/TRBV3-2 | TGTGCCAGCAGCTCTGGACAGGGCGGTTCACCCCTCCACTTT | CASSSGQGGSPLHF
- | - | TRBJ2-3 | TRBV7-8 | TGTGCCAGCAGCCCCGGCAGGGATACGCAGTATTTT | CASSPGRDTQYF
TRBD2 | - | TRBJ2-3 | TRBV7-2 | TGTGCCAGCAGACTAGCGGTACTCACAGATACGCAGTATTTT | CASRLAVLTDTQYF
- | - | TRBJ2-1 | TRBV5-1 | TGCGCCAGCAGCTTGGGGGCCCTAGGGGATGAGCAGTTCTTC | CASSLGALGDEQFF
TRBD1 | - | TRBJ1-2 | TRBV19 | TGTGCCAGTAGTGACAGGGTTGATGGCTACACCTTC | CASSDRVDGYTF
- | - | TRBJ2-3 | TRBV18 | TGTGCCAGCTCACCGATAACTGACAGGCCAGATACGCAGTATTTT | CASSPITDRPDTQYF
TRBD1 | - | TRBJ1-5 | TRBV19 | TGTGCCAGTAGTATTGGAGGGGGCGGTCAGCCCCAGCATTTT | CASSIGGGGQPQHF
TRBD2 | - | TRBJ2-1 | TRBV5-1 | TGCGCCAGCAGCTCCGGACTAGCGGGAGGTTCCACCTACAATGAGCAGTTCTTC | CASSSGLAGGSTYNEQFF
- | once | TRBJ1-2 | TRBV29-1 | TGCAGCATTTTTGGACTGGACTATGGCTACACCTTC | CSIFGLDYGYTF
- | - | TRBJ1-2 | TRBV3-1/TRBV3-2 | TGTGCCAGCAGCCAAGGGTCTGGGGCCCGATATGGCTACACCTTC | CASSQGSGARYGYTF
TRBD2 | - | TRBJ2-3 | TRBV4-1 | TGCGCCAGCAGCCGCAACAGCCCTAGCGGGAGCACAGATACGCAGTATTTT | CASSRNSPSGSTDTQYF
TRBD2 | once | TRBJ2-7 | TRBV30 | TGTGCCTGGAGGCGGGGGGGGACGTACTCCTACGAGCAGTACTTC | CAWRRGGTYSYEQYF
- | - | TRBJ2-7 | TRBV5-1 | TGCGCCAGCAGCCCAGGGCAGATATTGATCGGGTACGAGCAGTACTTC | CASSPGQILIGYEQYF
TRBD1 | few | TRBJ1-5 | TRBV2 | TGTGCCAGCAGTCTTCGGACAGGGAGTAGCAATCAGCCCCAGCATTTT | CASSLRTGSSNQPQHF
- | - | TRBJ1-1 | TRBV11-3 | TGTGCCAGCAGCTTATTCCTCCCTGCCCCCAGGCCCGACACTGAAGCTTTCTTT | CASSLFLPAPRPDTEAFF
TRBD2 | - | TRBJ2-1 | TRBV15 | TGTGCCACCAGCAGAGAGCCTAGCGGGGGCCTGGGGAAGCAGTTCTTC | CATSREPSGGLGKQFF
TRBD2 | - | TRBJ2-3 | TRBV18 | TGTGCCAGCTCACCCGGGCTGGCGGGAGGAAGGGATACGCAGTATTTT | CASSPGLAGGRDTQYF
TRBD1 | - | TRBJ1-5 | TRBV29-1 | TGCAGCGTGCGCGAGACAGGGGGCGCAAGCCAGCCCCAGCATTTT | CSVRETGGASQPQHF
- | - | TRBJ2-7 | TRBV28 | TGTGCCAGCAACCCCTCCGACTTGTGGCGATACGAGCAGTACTTC | CASNPSDLWRYEQYF
TRBD1 | few | TRBJ1-2 | TRBV3-1/TRBV3-2 | TGTGCCAGCAGCTTTTACAGGGGAAACGATGGCTACACCTTC | CASSFYRGNDGYTF
TRBD1 | few | TRBJ1-4 | TRBV30 | TGTGCCTGGAACGACAAGGGACAGCTGACGGAAAAACTGTTTTTT | CAWNDKGQLTEKLFF